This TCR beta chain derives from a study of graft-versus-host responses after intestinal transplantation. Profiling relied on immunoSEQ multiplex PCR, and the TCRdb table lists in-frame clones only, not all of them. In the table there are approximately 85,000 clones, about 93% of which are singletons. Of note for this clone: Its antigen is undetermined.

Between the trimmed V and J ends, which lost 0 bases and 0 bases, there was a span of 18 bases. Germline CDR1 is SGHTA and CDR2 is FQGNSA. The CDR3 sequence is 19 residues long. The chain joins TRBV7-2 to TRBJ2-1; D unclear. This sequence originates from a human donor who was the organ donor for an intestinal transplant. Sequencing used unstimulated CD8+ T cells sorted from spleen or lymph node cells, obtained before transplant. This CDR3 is CASSLARTLRMSSYNEQFF. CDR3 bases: TGTGCCAGCAGCTTAGCGCGAACGCTGCGAATGAGCTCCTACAATGAGCAGTTCTTC.